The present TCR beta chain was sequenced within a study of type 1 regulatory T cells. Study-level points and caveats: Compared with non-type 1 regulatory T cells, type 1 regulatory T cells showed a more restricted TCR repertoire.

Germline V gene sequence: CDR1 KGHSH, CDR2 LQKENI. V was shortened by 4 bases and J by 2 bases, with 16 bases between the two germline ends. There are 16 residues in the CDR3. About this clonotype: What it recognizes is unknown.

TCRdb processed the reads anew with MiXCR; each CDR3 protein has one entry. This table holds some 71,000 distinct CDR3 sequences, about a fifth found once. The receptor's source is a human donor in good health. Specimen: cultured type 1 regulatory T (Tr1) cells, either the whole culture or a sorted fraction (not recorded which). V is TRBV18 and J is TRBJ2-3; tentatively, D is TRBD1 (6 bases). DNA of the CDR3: TGTGCCAGCTCACTGCTGGGACACCAGAACACAGATACGCAGTATTTT. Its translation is CASSLLGHQNTDTQYF.